Listed below are T cell receptor beta chains from one sample, sequenced in a study of vaccination effects on CD4 cells after COVID-19. Profiled with immunoSEQ multiplex PCR; TCRdb holds only in-frame clones, not every one. The sample records roughly 70,000 clones, around three quarters being singletons. No antigen has been identified for these receptors. The specimen was CD4+ T cells from PBMCs cultured with HCoV-OC43 spike peptides, collected after COVID-19 vaccination. These receptors came from a human donor who received a COVID-19 vaccine. CDR3s include the opening cysteine and the closing phenylalanine or tryptophan. A D gene is named only where the DNA matches it firmly. A clone size is listed for some rows: how often the clone was seen (once, few, many), or a class if it is expanded.

>.|TRBD1|TRBJ2-2|TRBV24-1
CATSDPGTGDTGELFF
TGTGCCACCAGTGATCCCGGGACAGGGGACACCGGGGAGCTGTTTTTT
>.|TRBD1|TRBJ1-3|TRBV5-8
CASSLRGGATGNTIYF
TGTGCCAGCAGCTTACGAGGGGGCGCAACCGGAAACACCATATATTTT
>.|TRBD1|TRBJ1-1|TRBV30
CAWRGQGSTEAFF
TGTGCCTGGCGAGGACAGGGGAGCACTGAAGCTTTCTTT
>.|.|TRBJ2-1|TRBV12-3/TRBV12-4
CATSRGIGNEQFF
TGTGCCACCTCTAGGGGGATAGGCAATGAGCAGTTCTTC
>.|.|TRBJ1-2|TRBV18
CASSPTISGAKGNYGYTF
TGTGCCAGCTCACCAACTATATCTGGCGCAAAGGGGAACTATGGCTACACCTTC
>.|TRBD2|TRBJ2-1|TRBV5-1
CASSLGAGSGGTNEQFF
TGCGCCAGCAGCTTGGGGGCGGGTAGCGGGGGAACGAATGAGCAGTTCTTC
>.|.|TRBJ1-4|TRBV2
CASKSGRLNEKLFF
TGTGCCAGCAAATCGGGACGCCTAAATGAAAAACTGTTTTTT
>.|.|TRBJ1-1|TRBV10-3
CAISESTGGNTEAFF
TGTGCCATCAGTGAGTCTACGGGGGGAAACACTGAAGCTTTCTTT
>.|.|TRBJ1-4|TRBV7-9
CASSFDTSNEKLFF
TGTGCCAGCAGCTTTGACACGAGCAATGAAAAACTGTTTTTT
>.|.|TRBJ2-2|TRBV28
CASSPWGSLTGELFF
TGTGCCAGCAGTCCGTGGGGCAGCCTCACCGGGGAGCTGTTTTTT
>.|TRBD1|TRBJ2-2|TRBV2
CASSDRVTGANTGELFF
TGTGCCAGCAGTGATAGGGTGACAGGGGCGAACACCGGGGAGCTGTTTTTT
>.|.|TRBJ2-1|TRBV9
CASSGRASYNEQFF
TGTGCCAGCAGCGGAAGGGCCTCCTACAATGAGCAGTTCTTC
>.|.|TRBJ2-3|TRBV6-6
CASSTRGAKDTQYF
TGTGCCAGCAGCACCAGGGGGGCCAAGGATACGCAGTATTTT
>.|.|TRBJ1-5|TRBV2
CASTSTSNQPQHF
TGTGCCAGCACCAGTACTAGCAATCAGCCCCAGCATTTT
>.|.|TRBJ1-1|TRBV5-1
CASSSGSGTEAFF
TGCGCCAGCAGCTCAGGGTCCGGCACTGAAGCTTTCTTT
>.|.|TRBJ1-1|TRBV18
CASSREGLQAPEAFF
TGTGCCAGCTCGAGGGAGGGACTCCAAGCCCCTGAAGCTTTCTTT
>once|.|TRBJ1-6|TRBV29-1
CSVGDYNSPLHF
TGCAGCGTTGGAGATTATAATTCACCCCTCCACTTT
>.|TRBD1|TRBJ1-1|TRBV3-1/TRBV3-2
CASSRDSLNTEAFF
TGTGCCAGCAGCCGGGACAGCCTGAACACTGAAGCTTTCTTT
>.|TRBD1|TRBJ1-5|TRBV2
CASSGPRTGGPQHF
TGTGCCAGCAGTGGCCCCAGGACAGGGGGACCCCAGCATTTT
>once|.|TRBJ1-1|TRBV9
CASSVDLGRNTEAFF
TGTGCCAGCAGCGTAGATCTGGGGAGGAACACTGAAGCTTTCTTT
>.|.|TRBJ2-5|TRBV6-5
CASRSKETQYF
TGTGCCAGCAGGAGTAAAGAGACCCAGTACTTC
>.|.|TRBJ1-5|TRBV19
CASSRRHSSGNQPQHF
TGTGCCAGTAGTCGAAGACACAGCAGCGGCAATCAGCCCCAGCATTTT
>.|.|TRBJ1-5|TRBV30
CAWSTLNGQPQHF
TGTGCCTGGAGTACCCTGAACGGGCAGCCCCAGCATTTT
>.|TRBD1|TRBJ1-2|TRBV4-1
CASSQQGARDGYTF
TGCGCCAGCAGCCAACAGGGGGCTAGGGATGGCTACACCTTC
>.|.|TRBJ1-5|TRBV29-1
CSVRQGSNQPQHF
TGCAGCGTTAGGCAGGGAAGCAATCAGCCCCAGCATTTT
>.|TRBD1|TRBJ1-4|TRBV5-1
CASSLAATGGSEKLFF
TGCGCCAGCAGCTTGGCCGCGACAGGGGGCAGTGAAAAACTGTTTTTT
>.|TRBD1|TRBJ1-6|TRBV7-9
CASSRDRDNSPLHF
TGTGCCAGCAGCCGGGACAGGGACAATTCACCCCTCCACTTT
>.|.|TRBJ1-1|TRBV19
CASSIYMNTEAFF
TGTGCCAGTAGTATTTACATGAACACTGAAGCTTTCTTT
>.|.|TRBJ1-1|TRBV7-2
CASSLGRGFTEAFF
TGTGCCAGCAGCTTAGGGAGGGGTTTCACTGAAGCTTTCTTT
>.|.|TRBJ2-3|TRBV6-4
CASSGTFSTDTQYF
TGTGCCAGCAGTGGGACATTTAGCACAGATACGCAGTATTTT
>few|.|TRBJ1-1|TRBV4-3
CASSQDLTAENTEAFF
TGCGCCAGCAGCCAAGATCTGACAGCTGAGAACACTGAAGCTTTCTTT
>.|.|TRBJ1-5|TRBV15
CATSERQNSNQPQHF
TGTGCCACCAGCGAGCGGCAAAATAGCAATCAGCCCCAGCATTTT
>.|.|TRBJ2-5|TRBV5-1
CASSLAQEMDETQYF
TGCGCCAGCAGCTTGGCACAGGAGATGGATGAGACCCAGTACTTC
>.|.|TRBJ1-2|TRBV6-2/TRBV6-3
CASSYDGYGYTF
TGTGCCAGCAGTTACGATGGCTATGGCTACACCTTC